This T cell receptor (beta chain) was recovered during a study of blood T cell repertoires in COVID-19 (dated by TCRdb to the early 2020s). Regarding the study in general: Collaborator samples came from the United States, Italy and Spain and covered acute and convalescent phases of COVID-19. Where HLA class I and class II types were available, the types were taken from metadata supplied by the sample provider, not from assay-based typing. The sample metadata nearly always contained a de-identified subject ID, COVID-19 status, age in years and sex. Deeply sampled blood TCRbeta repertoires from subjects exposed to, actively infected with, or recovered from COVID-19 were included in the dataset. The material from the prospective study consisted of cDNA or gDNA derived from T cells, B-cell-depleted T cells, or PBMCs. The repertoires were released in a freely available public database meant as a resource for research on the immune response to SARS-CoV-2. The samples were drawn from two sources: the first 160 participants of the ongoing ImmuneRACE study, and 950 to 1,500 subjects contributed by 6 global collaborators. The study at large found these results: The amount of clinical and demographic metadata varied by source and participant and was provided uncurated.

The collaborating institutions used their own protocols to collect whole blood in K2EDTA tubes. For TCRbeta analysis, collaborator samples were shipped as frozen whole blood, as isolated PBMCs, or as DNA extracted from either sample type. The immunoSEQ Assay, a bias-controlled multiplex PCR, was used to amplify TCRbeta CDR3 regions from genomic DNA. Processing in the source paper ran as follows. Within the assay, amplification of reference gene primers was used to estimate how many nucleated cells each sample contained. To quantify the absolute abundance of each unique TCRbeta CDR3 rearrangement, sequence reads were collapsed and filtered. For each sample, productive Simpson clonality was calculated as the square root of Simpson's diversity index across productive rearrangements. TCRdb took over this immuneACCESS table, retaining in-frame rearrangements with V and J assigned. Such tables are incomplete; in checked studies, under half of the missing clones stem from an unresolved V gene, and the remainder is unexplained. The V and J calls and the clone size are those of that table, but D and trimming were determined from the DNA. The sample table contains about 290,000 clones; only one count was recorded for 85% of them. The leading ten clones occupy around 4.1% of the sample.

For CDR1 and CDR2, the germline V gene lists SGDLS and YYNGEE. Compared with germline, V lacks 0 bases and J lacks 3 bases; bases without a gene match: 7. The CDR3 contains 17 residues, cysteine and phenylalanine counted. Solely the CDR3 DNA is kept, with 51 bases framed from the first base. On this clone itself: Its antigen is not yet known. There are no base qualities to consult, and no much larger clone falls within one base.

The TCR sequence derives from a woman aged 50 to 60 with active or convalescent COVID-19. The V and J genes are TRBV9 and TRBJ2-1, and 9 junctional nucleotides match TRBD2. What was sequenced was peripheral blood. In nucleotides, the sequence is TGTGCCAGCAGCGTAGAGGGACTAGCCCCCCTCTACAATGAGCAGTTCTTC. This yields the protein CASSVEGLAPLYNEQFF.